This T cell receptor beta chain was identified in a study of tissue T cells after allogeneic stem cell transplantation. About the study: Of the grafts for graft-versus-host disease patients, four were unmodified and three CD34-selected. Gastrointestinal graft-versus-host disease was present in all patients, each treated with several therapy lines. Findings of the study overall: Tissue-detected TCR repertoire was only partly captured by blood and spleen T cells.

The CDR3 is made up of 13 amino acids. V shed 2 bases and J shed 8 bases, with 12 bases lying between them. Germline V gene sequence: CDR1 MNHEY, CDR2 SVGAGI. Profiling relied on immunoSEQ multiplex PCR, and the TCRdb table lists in-frame clones only, not all of them. This sample yields about 42,000 clones, of which approximately 92% are seen a single time; 3% to 4% belongs to the top ten. To note about this clone: Its antigen is as yet unknown.

Sequencing used blood, obtained before transplantation. This sequence was found in a woman aged 40-70 years who later had graft-versus-host disease after an allogeneic stem cell transplant. V is TRBV6-5 and J is TRBJ1-2, with TRBD1 as a possible D gene (5 bases). The CDR3 sequence is CASSYKGDGGYTF. The CDR3 DNA sequence: TGTGCCAGCAGTTACAAAGGGGACGGAGGCTACACCTTC.